Below are 21 T cell receptor beta chains sequenced from a single sample in a study of blood T cell repertoires in COVID-19. The assay was immunoSEQ multiplex PCR, and TCRdb's table has in-frame clones only and misses some. This sample yields tens of thousands of clones, of which about 76% are seen a single time; over 25% belongs to the top ten. The specimen sequenced was peripheral blood. The receptors derive from an elderly woman with active or convalescent COVID-19.

CDR3 nucleotide sequence: TGTGCCAGCCAGGGGGCGGATAATTCACCCCTCCACTTT. It encodes CASQGADNSPLHF. The chain uses TRBV12-3 or TRBV12-4 and TRBJ1-6, with 8 bases lining up with TRBD1. With 8 bases clipped from V and 5 bases from J, the junction kept 2 bases outside the gene matches. This CDR3 region has 13 residues.

The CDR3 region is CASGYNGRALNQPQHF. CDR3 DNA sequence: TGTGCTAGTGGTTATAATGGCAGGGCCCTCAATCAGCCCCAGCATTTT. The chain recombines TRBV12-5 with TRBJ1-5, with D tentatively TRBD1 (5 bases). V shed 4 bases and J shed 3 bases, with 16 bases lying between them. The CDR3 totals 16 residues. Looked up from germline, CDR1 is LGHNT and CDR2 is FRNRAP.

The rearrangement joins TRBV5-4 to TRBJ1-6; D may be TRBD1 (6 bases). The CDR3 contains 14 residues. Trimming removed 2 bases from V and 4 bases from J, with 7 bases in between. Germline V CDR1 and CDR2: SGHNT, YYREEE (reference sequence). CDR3 sequence reads: CASSLQGYNSPLHF. In nucleotides, the CDR3 is TGTGCCAGCAGCTTACAGGGTTATAATTCACCCCTCCACTTT.

This chain links TRBV18 with TRBJ2-3; weak D call: TRBD1 (6 bases). Trimming took 1 base from V and 2 from J, leaving 22 bases between them. The V gene's germline CDR1 is KGHSH and CDR2 LQKENI. CDR3 length equals 19 residues. CDR3 protein: CASSPRIATGPTNTDTQYF. In nucleotides, the CDR3 is TGTGCCAGCTCACCACGCATCGCCACAGGGCCGACTAACACAGATACGCAGTATTTT.

The chain employs TRBV2 and TRBJ2-2; a possible D gene is TRBD1 (6 bases). CDR1 is SNHLY and CDR2 is FYNNEI in the germline V gene. V gave up 2 bases and J gave up 7 bases, with 11 bases separating them. The CDR3 loop spans 14 amino acids. The chain's CDR3 is CASSEQGLSGELFF. CDR3 nucleotides: TGTGCCAGCAGTGAACAGGGGTTAAGCGGGGAGCTGTTTTTT.

CDR3 nucleotide sequence: TGTGCCAGCAGGGAACAGGGGGATAATTCACCCCTCCACTTT. Protein sequence: CASREQGDNSPLHF. J is TRBJ1-6 and V is TRBV27; 8 bases align to TRBD1. The germline V gene encodes CDR1 MNHEY and CDR2 SMNVEV (reference sequence). The J segment lost 5 bases and the V segment lost 6 bases, leaving 3 bases of the junction unmatched. This CDR3 region has 14 residues.

The V call is TRBV10-3, the J call TRBJ1-1; 7 nucleotides align to TRBD1. The CDR3 spans 13 residues. The germline V gene has CDR1 ENHRY and CDR2 SYGVKD. V gave up 6 bases and J gave up 3 bases; unmatched junction bases: 4. The CDR3 is CAISGDSYTEAFF. Here the CDR3 DNA reads TGTGCCATCAGCGGGGACAGCTACACTGAAGCTTTCTTT.

V usage is TRBV19 and J usage is TRBJ1-2; D perhaps matches TRBD1 (5 bases). Germline CDR1 is LNHDA and CDR2 is SQIVND (reference sequence). The CDR3 sequence is 13 residues long. V lost 7 bases and J lost 7, with 16 bases in between. CDR3 nucleotides: TGTGCCAGTAACCTCAGGGATTTGAGTGGCTACACCTTC. Its protein is CASNLRDLSGYTF.

The rearrangement joins TRBV20-1 to TRBJ1-1, with unresolved D. V lost 4 bases and J lost 11, with 14 bases in between. Germline V CDR1 and CDR2: DFQATT, SNEGSKA (reference sequence). The CDR3 loop spans 11 amino acids. Written as DNA, the CDR3 is TGCAGTGCTACCCCCCCCGGCGGGGCTTTCTTT. Translated: CSATPPGGAFF.

This clone was counted once. This rearrangement joins TRBV21-1 to TRBJ1-5; no DNA check was done on the table's D call, TRBD1. TRBV21-1 is a known pseudogene. The CDR3 contains 18 residues. As DNA, the CDR3 is TGTGCCAGCAGCAAAGATGGGGGGGACAGGGAAGGAGAGAAGCCCCAGCATTTT. Its protein product is CASSKDGGDREGEKPQHF.

CDR3 DNA sequence: TGTGCCAGCAGCTTGCGGACAGGGAGTTCCTACGAGCAGTACTTC. Its translation is CASSLRTGSSYEQYF. The rearrangement uses TRBV7-9 and TRBJ2-7, with 8 bases lining up with TRBD1. The CDR3 spans 15 residues. V lost 3 bases to trimming and J lost 1 base; unmatched junction nucleotides: 5. The germline V gene has CDR1 SEHNR and CDR2 FQNEAQ (reference sequence).

To note about this clone: Other DNA sequences from this sample encode an identical CDR3 as well. This chain links TRBV7-2 with TRBJ1-2; D is undetermined. V was clipped by 5 bases and J by 6 bases, with 10 bases between them. Looked up from germline, CDR1 is SGHTA and CDR2 is FQGNSA. The CDR3 totals 12 residues. The CDR3: CASSLGLDGYTF. CDR3 coding DNA: TGTGCCAGCAGCCTCGGACTTGATGGCTACACCTTC.

This rearrangement joins TRBV7-2 to TRBJ2-7; the match to TRBD2 covers 8 bases. J gave up 3 bases and V 4 bases, and 8 bases lay outside the gene matches. The CDR3 runs to 15 residues. Germline-derived CDR1 and CDR2 are SGHTA and FQGNSA. The CDR3 here is CASSSEERGIYEQYF. The CDR3 DNA reads TGTGCCAGCAGCTCGGAAGAGCGGGGGATCTACGAGCAGTACTTC.

The chain is built from TRBV5-1 and TRBJ2-3, with TRBD2 identical over 7 bases. CDR3 length: 14 amino acids. V trimming: 4 bases; J trimming: 4 bases; junction bases outside the gene matches: 6. Germline assignment: CDR1 SGHRS and CDR2 YFSETQ. This CDR3 is CASSLRTSPDTQYF. In nucleotides, the CDR3 is TGCGCCAGCAGCCTCCGGACTAGTCCAGATACGCAGTATTTT.

V is TRBV28 and J is TRBJ1-2, with no clear D. V was cut by 10 bases and J by 0 bases, with 24 bases left in between. The CDR3 has 17 amino acids. The germline gives CDR1 MDHEN, CDR2 SYDVKM. The CDR3 here is CATHRISGREPNYGYTF. The CDR3, as DNA: TGTGCCACTCATAGGATTTCAGGTAGAGAGCCTAACTATGGCTACACCTTC.

The chain carries TRBV9 and TRBJ2-1, with 11 nucleotides matching TRBD1. The CDR3 totals 21 residues. Trimming cost V 0 bases and J 9 bases; bases outside gene matches: 23. Germline V gene sequence: CDR1 SGDLS, CDR2 YYNGEE. CDR3 bases: TGTGCCAGCAGCGTAGTTCCGTACACTAAAATAGGACAGGGGGCCTTTACTGAGCAGTTCTTC. This translates into CASSVVPYTKIGQGAFTEQFF.

The CDR3 spells CASSPGNGSTPHQNTEAFF. CDR3 DNA sequence: TGTGCCAGCAGTCCGGGGAACGGGAGCACTCCTCATCAGAACACTGAAGCTTTCTTT. The J gene is TRBJ1-1, the V gene TRBV3-1 (or the pseudogene TRBV3-2); D is uncertain. The CDR3 has 19 residues. V was trimmed by 6 bases and J by 1 base, leaving 27 bases between them. The germline CDR1 and CDR2 sequences are LGHDT and YNNKEL (reference sequence).

The J gene is TRBJ1-1, the V gene TRBV7-3; TRBD1 aligns across 7 bases. CDR1 is SGHTA, CDR2 FQGTGA, per germline. This CDR3 has 13 residues. The V segment lost 5 bases and the J segment 6 bases; nucleotides outside the gene matches: 6. The CDR3 spells CASSHDRDAEAFF. DNA for the CDR3: TGTGCCAGCAGCCATGACAGGGACGCTGAAGCTTTCTTT. The whole variable domain, remainder taken from reference TRBV7-3 and TRBJ1-1, is GAGVSQTPSNKVTEKGKYVELRCDPISGHTALYWYRQSLGQGPEFLIYFQGTGAADDSGLPNDRFFAVRPEGSVSTLKIQRTERGDSAVYLCASSHDRDAEAFFGQGTRLTVV.

The CDR3 DNA follows: TGTGCCAGTAGGCGGGGAACCAACACTGAAGCTTTCTTT. The encoded protein is CASRRGTNTEAFF. The chain recombines TRBV19 with TRBJ1-1, with D unresolved. This CDR3 has 13 amino acids. Trimming cost V 6 bases and J 2 bases, with 10 bases left between them. Germline loops: CDR1 LNHDA, CDR2 SQIVND (reference sequence).

V is TRBV6-5 and J is TRBJ2-7, with D possibly matching TRBD2 (6 bases). The CDR3 spans 13 residues. Trimming removed 10 bases at V and 2 bases at J, with 15 bases between. The germline gives CDR1 MNHEY, CDR2 SVGAGI. CDR3 nucleotides: TGTGCCACCATGCGGGACGCCACCTACGAGCAGTACTTC. It yields the protein CATMRDATYEQYF.

V is TRBV28 and J is TRBJ1-5; 7 bases are a match to TRBD1. This CDR3 is 13 amino acids long. CDR1 and CDR2 from the germline V gene are MDHEN and SYDVKM. The ends lost 5 bases at V and 12 bases at J; junction bases unmatched: 10. The CDR3 DNA sequence: TGTGCCAGCAGTCCCGCTATGACAGGGCTCCAGCATTTT. It yields the protein CASSPAMTGLQHF.